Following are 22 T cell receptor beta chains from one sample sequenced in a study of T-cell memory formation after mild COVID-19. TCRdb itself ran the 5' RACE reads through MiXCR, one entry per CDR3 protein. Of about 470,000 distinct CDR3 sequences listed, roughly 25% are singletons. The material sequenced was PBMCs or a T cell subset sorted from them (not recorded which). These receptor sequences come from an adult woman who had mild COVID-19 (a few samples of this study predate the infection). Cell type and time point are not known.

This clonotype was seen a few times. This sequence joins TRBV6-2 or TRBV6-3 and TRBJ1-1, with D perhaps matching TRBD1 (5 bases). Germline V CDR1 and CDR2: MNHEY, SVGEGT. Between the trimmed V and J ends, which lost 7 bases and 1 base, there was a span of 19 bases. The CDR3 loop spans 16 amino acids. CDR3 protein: CASTSIRDVKNTEAFF. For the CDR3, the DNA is TGTGCCAGCACCTCTATCCGGGACGTAAAGAACACTGAAGCTTTCTTT.

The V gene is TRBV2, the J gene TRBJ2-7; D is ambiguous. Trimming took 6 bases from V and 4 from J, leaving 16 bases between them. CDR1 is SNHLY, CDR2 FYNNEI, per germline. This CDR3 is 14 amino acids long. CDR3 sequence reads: CASRPDGSNYEQYF. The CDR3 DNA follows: TGTGCCAGCAGACCGGACGGATCCAATTACGAGCAGTACTTC.

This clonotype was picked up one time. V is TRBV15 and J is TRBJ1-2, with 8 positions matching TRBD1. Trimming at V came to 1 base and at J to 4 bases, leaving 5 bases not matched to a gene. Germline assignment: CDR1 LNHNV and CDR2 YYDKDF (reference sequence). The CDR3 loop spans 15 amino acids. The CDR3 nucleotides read TGTGCCACCAGCAGAGGGGCAGGGGGCTTCTATGGCTACACCTTC. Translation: CATSRGAGGFYGYTF. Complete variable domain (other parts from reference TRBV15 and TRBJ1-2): DAMVIQNPRYQVTQFGKPVTLSCSQTLNHNVMYWYQQKSSQAPKLLFHYYDKDFNNEADTPDNFQSRRPNTSFCFLDIRSPGLGDTAMYLCATSRGAGGFYGYTFGSGTRLTVV.

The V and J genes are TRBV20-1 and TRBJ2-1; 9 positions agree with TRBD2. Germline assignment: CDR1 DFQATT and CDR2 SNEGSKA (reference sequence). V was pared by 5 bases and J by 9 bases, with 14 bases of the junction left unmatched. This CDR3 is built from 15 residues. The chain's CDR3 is CSAPYLRGGHVEQFF. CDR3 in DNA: TGCAGTGCTCCCTACTTGCGGGGGGGCCACGTTGAGCAGTTCTTC.

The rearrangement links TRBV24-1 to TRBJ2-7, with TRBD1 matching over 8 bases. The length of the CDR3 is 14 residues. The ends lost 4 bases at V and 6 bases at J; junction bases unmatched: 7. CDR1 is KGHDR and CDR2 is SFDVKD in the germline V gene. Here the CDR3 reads CATSEAQGASEQYF. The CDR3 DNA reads TGTGCCACCAGTGAGGCCCAGGGGGCGTCCGAGCAGTACTTC.

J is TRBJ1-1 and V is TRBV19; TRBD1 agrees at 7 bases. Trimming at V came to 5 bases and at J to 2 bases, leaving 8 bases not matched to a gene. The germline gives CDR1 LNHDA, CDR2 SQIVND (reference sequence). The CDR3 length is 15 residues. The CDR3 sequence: CASSPWTGANTEAFF. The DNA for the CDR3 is TGTGCCAGTAGTCCCTGGACAGGCGCCAACACTGAAGCTTTCTTT. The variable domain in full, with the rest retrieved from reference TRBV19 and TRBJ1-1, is DGGITQSPKYLFRKEGQNVTLSCEQNLNHDAMYWYRQDPGQGLRLIYYSQIVNDFQKGDIAEGYSVSREKKESFPLTVTSAQKNPTAFYLCASSPWTGANTEAFFGQGTRLTVV.

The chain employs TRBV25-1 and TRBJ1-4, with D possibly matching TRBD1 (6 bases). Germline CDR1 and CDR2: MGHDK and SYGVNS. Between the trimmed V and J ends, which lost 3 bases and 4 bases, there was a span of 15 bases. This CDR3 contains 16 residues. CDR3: CASSDPGGPNNEKLFF. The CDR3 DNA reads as TGTGCCAGCAGTGATCCCGGGGGGCCAAATAATGAAAAACTGTTTTTT.

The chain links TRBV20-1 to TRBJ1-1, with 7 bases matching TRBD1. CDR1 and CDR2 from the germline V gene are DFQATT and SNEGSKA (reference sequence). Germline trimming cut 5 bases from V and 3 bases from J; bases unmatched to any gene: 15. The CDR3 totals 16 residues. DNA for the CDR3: TGCAGTGCTGACCGTTCCGACAGGGCTGATTACACTGAAGCTTTCTTT. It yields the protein CSADRSDRADYTEAFF.

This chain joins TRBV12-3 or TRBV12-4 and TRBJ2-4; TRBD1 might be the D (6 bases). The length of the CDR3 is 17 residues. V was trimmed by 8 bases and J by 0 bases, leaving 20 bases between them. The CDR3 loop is CASGRTADPIAKNIQYF. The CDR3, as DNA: TGTGCCAGCGGCAGGACAGCCGACCCTATAGCCAAAAACATTCAGTACTTC.

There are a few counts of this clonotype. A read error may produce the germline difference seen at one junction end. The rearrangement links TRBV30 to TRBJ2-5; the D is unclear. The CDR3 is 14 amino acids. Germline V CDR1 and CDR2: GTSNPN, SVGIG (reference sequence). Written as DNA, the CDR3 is TGTGCCTGGACCATCAGGAGATTCCAAGGGACCCAGTACTTC. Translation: CAWTIRRFQGTQYF.

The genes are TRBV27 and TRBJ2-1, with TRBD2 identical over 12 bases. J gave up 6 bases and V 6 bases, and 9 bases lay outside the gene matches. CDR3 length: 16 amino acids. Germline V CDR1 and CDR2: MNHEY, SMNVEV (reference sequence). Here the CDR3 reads CASRRNGLAGFNEQFF. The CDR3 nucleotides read TGTGCCAGCAGACGAAACGGACTAGCGGGGTTCAATGAGCAGTTCTTC.

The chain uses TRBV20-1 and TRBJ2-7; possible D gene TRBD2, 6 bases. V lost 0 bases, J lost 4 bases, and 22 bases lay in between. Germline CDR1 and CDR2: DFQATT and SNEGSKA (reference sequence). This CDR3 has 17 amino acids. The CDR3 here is CSAREKVWGVGIYEQYF. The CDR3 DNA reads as TGCAGTGCTAGAGAAAAGGTGTGGGGGGTCGGGATTTACGAGCAGTACTTC.

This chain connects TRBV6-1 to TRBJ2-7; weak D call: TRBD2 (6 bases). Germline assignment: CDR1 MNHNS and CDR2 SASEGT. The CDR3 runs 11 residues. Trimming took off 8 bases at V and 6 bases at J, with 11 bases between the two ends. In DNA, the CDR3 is TGTGCCAGCCTTGGGAGGTTCGAGCAGTACTTC. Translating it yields CASLGRFEQYF.

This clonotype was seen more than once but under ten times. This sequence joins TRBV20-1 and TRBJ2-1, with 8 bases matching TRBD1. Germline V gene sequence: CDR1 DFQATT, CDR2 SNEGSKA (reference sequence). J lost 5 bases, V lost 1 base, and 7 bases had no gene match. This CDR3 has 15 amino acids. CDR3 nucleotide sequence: TGCAGTGCTAGAGGGGGGACAGGTTTTAACAATGAGCAGTTCTTC. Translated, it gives CSARGGTGFNNEQFF.

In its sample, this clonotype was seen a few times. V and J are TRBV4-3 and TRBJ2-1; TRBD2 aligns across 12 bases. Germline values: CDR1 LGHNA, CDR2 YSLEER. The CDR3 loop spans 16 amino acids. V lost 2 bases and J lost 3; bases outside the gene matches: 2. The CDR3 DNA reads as TGCGCCAGCAGCCAACAGGGACTAGCGGGCTACAATGAGCAGTTCTTC. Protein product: CASSQQGLAGYNEQFF.

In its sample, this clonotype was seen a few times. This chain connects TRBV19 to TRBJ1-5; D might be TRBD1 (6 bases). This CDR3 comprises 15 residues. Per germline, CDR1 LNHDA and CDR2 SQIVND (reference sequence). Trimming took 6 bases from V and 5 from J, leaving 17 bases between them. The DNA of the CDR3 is TGTGCCAGTAGCCCACAGGACAGTCGGGATCAGCCCCAGCATTTT. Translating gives CASSPQDSRDQPQHF.

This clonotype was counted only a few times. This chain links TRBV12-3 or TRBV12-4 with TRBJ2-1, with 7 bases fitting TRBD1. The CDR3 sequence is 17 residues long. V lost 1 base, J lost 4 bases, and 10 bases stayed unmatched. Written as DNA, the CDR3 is TGTGCCAGCAGTTTAGAGCAAGTGGGACAGAATTACAATGAGCAGTTCTTC. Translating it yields CASSLEQVGQNYNEQFF.

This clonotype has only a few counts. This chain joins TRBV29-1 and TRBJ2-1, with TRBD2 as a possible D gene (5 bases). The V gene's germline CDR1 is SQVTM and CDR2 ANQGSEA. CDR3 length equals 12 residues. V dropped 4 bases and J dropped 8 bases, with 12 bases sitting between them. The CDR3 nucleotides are TGCAGCGTTGGGCGTTTGAGGGATGAGCAGTTCTTC. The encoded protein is CSVGRLRDEQFF.

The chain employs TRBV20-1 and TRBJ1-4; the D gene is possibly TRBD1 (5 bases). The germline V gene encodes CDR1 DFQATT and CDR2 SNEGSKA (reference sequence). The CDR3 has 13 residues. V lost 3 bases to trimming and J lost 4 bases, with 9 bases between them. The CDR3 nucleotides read TGCAGTGCTAGCGACAGTCATAATGAAAAACTGTTTTTT. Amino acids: CSASDSHNEKLFF.

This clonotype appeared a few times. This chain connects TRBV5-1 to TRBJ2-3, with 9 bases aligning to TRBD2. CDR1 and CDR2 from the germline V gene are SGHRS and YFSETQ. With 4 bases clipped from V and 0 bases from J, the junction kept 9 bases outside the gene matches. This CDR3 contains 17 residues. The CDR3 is CASSAGGLASSTDTQYF. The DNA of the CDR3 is TGCGCCAGCAGCGCTGGAGGACTAGCGAGTAGCACAGATACGCAGTATTTT.

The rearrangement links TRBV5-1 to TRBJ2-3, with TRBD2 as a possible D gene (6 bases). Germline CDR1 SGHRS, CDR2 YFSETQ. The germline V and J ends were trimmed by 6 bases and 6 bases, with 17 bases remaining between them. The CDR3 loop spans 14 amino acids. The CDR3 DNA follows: TGCGCCAGCACCCACCTGACTAGGGCTGATACGCAGTATTTT. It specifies CASTHLTRADTQYF. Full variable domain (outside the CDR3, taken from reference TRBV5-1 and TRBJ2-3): KAGVTQTPRYLIKTRGQQVTLSCSPISGHRSVSWYQQTPGQGLQFLFEYFSETQRNKGNFPGRFSGRQFSNSRSEMNVSTLELGDSALYLCASTHLTRADTQYFGPGTRLTVL.

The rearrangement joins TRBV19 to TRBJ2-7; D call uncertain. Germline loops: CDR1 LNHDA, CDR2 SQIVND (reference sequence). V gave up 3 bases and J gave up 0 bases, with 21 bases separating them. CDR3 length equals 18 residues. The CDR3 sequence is CASSIRLAPLRSSYEQYF. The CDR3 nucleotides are TGTGCCAGTAGTATTCGGCTTGCCCCCCTGCGTAGCTCCTACGAGCAGTACTTC.